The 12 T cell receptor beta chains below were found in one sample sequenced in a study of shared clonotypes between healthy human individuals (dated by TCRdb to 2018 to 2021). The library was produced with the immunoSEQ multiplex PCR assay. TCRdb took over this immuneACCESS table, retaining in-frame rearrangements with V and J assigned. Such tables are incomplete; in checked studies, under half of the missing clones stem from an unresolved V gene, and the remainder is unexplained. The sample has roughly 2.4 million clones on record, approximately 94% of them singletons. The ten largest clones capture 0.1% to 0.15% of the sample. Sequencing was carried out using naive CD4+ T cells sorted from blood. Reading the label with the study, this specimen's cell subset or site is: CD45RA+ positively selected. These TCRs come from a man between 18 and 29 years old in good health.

CDR3 sequence reads: CAWSVGASYEQYF. DNA of the CDR3: TGTGCCTGGAGTGTAGGGGCCTCTTACGAGCAGTACTTC. The chain links TRBV30 to TRBJ2-5; weak D call: TRBD1 (5 bases). The J call may be wrong; the DNA end is better matched by TRBJ2-7. This CDR3 region has 13 residues. Germline V CDR1 and CDR2: GTSNPN, SVGIG (reference sequence).

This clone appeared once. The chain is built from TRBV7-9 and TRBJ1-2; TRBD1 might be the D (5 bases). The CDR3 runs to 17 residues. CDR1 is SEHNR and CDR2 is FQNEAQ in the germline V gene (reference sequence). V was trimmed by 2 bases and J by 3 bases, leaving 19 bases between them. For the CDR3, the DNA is TGTGCCAGCAGCTTACTGGGGACCGCCGGTAGTGACTATGGCTACACCTTC. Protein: CASSLLGTAGSDYGYTF.

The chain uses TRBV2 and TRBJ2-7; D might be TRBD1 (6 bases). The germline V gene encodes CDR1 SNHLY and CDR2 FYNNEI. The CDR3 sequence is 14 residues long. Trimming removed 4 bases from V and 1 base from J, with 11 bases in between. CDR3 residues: CASSVGTPSYEQYF. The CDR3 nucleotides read TGTGCCAGCAGTGTCGGGACACCTTCCTACGAGCAGTACTTC.

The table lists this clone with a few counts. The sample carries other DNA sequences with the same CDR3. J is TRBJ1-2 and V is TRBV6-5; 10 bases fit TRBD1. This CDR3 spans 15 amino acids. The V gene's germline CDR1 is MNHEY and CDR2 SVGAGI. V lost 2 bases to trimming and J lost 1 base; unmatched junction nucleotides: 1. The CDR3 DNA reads TGTGCCAGCAGTTACCGGGACAGGGGTAACTATGGCTACACCTTC. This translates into CASSYRDRGNYGYTF.

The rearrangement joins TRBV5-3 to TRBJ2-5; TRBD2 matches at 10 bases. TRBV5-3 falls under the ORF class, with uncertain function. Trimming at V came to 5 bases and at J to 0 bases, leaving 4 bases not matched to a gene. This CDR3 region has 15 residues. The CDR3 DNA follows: TGTGCCAGAAGAAGAGCGGGAGGGTACCAAGAGACCCAGTACTTC. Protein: CARRRAGGYQETQYF.

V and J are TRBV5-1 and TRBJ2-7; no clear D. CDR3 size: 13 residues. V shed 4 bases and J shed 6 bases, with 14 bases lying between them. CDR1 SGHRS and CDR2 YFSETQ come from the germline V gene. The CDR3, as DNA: TGCGCCAGCAGCGAATTGAGCCCTACCGAGCAGTACTTC. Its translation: CASSELSPTEQYF.

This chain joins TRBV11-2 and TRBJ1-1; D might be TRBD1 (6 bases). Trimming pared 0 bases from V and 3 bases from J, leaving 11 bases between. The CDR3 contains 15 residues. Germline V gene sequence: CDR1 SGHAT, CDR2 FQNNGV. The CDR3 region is CASSLDARGHTEAFF. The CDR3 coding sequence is TGTGCCAGCAGCTTAGACGCCAGGGGCCACACTGAAGCTTTCTTT.

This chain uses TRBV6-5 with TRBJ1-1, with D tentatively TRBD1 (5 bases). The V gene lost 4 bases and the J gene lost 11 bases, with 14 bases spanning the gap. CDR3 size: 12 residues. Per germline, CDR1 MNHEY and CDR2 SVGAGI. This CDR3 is CASSLRGTLAFF. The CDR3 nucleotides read TGTGCCAGCAGTTTACGGGGCACATTGGCTTTCTTT.

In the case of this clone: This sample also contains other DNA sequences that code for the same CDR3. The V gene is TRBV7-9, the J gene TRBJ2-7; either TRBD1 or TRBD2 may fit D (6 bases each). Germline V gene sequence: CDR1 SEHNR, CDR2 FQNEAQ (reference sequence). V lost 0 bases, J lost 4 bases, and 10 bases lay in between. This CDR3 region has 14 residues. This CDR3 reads CASSLAGGGYEQYF. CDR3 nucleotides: TGTGCCAGCAGCTTAGCGGGGGGCGGTTACGAGCAGTACTTC.

The CDR3 region has the DNA TGTGCCAGCAGCCCCGCCGGGACAGGGGGCTTTGAAAAACTGTTTTTT. It is translated as CASSPAGTGGFEKLFF. This rearrangement joins TRBV7-2 to TRBJ1-4; 12 bases fit TRBD1. With 5 bases clipped from V and 7 bases from J, the junction kept 8 bases outside the gene matches. This CDR3 is 16 amino acids long. Per germline, CDR1 SGHTA and CDR2 FQGNSA. Variable domain in full (rest from reference TRBV7-2 and TRBJ1-4): GAGVSQSPSNKVTEKGKDVELRCDPISGHTALYWYRQSLGQGLEFLIYFQGNSAPDKSGLPSDRFSAERTGGSVSTLTIQRTQQEDSAVYLCASSPAGTGGFEKLFFGSGTQLSVL.

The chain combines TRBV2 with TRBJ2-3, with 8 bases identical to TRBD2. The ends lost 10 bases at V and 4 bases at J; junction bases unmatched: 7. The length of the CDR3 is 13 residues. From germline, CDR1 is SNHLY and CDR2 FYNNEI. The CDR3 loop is CATGISGADTQYF. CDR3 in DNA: TGTGCCACAGGGATTAGCGGGGCAGATACGCAGTATTTT.

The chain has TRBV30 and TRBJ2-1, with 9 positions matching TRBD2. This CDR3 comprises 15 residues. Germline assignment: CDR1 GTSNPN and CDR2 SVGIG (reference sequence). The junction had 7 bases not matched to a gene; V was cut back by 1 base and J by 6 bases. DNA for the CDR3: TGTGCCTGGAGTGCGTACGTTAGCGGGAGCAATGAGCAGTTCTTC. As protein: CAWSAYVSGSNEQFF.